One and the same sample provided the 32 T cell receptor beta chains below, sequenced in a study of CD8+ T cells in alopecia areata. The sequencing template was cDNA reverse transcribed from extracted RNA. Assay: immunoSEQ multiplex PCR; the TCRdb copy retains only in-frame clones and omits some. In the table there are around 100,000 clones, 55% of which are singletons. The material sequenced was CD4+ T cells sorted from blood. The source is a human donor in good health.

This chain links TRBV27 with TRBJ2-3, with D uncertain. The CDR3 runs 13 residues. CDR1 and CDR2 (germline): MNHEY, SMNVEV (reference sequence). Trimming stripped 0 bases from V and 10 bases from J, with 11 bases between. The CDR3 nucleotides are TGTGCCAGCAGTTTATCAGCCGCCGCAGCGCAGTATTTT. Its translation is CASSLSAAAAQYF.

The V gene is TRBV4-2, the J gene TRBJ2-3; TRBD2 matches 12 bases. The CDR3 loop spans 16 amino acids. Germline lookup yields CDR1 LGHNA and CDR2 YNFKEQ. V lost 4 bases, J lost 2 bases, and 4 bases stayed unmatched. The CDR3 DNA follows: TGTGCCAGCAGCCTTTCTAGCGGGGGGGCCACAGATACGCAGTATTTT. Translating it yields CASSLSSGGATDTQYF.

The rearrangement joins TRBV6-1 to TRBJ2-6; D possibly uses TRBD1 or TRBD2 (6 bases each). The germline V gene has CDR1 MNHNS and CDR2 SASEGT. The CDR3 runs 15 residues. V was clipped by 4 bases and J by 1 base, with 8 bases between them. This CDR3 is CASSGGTSGANVLTF. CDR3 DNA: TGTGCCAGCAGTGGCGGGACATCTGGGGCCAACGTCCTGACTTTC.

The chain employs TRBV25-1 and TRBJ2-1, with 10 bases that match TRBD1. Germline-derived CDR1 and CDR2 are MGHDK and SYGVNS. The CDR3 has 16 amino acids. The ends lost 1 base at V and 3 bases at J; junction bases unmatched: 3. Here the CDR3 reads CASSESGTGDYNEQFF. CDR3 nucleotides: TGTGCCAGCAGTGAATCCGGGACAGGGGACTACAATGAGCAGTTCTTC. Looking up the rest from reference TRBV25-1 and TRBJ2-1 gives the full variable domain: EADIYQTPRYLVIGTGKKITLECSQTMGHDKMYWYQQDPGMELHLIHYSYGVNSTEKGDLSSESTVSRIRTEHFPLTLESARPSHTSQYLCASSESGTGDYNEQFFGPGTRLTVL.

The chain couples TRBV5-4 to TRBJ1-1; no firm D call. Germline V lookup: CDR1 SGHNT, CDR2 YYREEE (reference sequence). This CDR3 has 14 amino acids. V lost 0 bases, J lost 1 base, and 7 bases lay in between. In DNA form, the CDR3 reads TGTGCCAGCAGCTTGGGACACCCGAACACTGAAGCTTTCTTT. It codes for CASSLGHPNTEAFF.

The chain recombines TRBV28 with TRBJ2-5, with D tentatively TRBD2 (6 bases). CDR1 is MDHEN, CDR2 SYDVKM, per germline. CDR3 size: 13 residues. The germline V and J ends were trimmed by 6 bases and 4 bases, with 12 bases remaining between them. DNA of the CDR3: TGTGCCAGCAGCAGCCAGGGAGGAGAGACCCAGTACTTC. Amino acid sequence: CASSSQGGETQYF.

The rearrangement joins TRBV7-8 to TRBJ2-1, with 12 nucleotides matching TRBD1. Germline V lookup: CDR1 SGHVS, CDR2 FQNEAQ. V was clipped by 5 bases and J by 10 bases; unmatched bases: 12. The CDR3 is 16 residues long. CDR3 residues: CASSPRRDRGLREQFF. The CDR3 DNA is TGTGCCAGCAGCCCAAGACGGGACAGGGGGCTACGGGAGCAGTTCTTC.

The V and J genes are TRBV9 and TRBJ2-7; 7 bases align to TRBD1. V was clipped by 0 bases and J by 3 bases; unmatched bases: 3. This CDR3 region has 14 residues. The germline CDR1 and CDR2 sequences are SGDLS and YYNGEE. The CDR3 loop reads CASSVGQGYYEQYF. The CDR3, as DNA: TGTGCCAGCAGCGTAGGACAGGGCTACTACGAGCAGTACTTC.

CDR3 DNA: TGTGCCAGCAGCTTAGATGAGGGTGGCTACACCTTC. It yields the protein CASSLDEGGYTF. The rearrangement joins TRBV11-2 to TRBJ1-2; D gene uncertain. The CDR3 extends over 12 amino acids. Trimming removed 0 bases at V and 7 bases at J, with 6 bases between. CDR1 and CDR2 (germline): SGHAT, FQNNGV.

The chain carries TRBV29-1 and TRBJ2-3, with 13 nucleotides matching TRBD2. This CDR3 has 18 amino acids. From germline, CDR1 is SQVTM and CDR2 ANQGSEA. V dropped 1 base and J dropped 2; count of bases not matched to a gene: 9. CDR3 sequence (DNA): TGCAGCGTTGAAGGTCAGGGGACTAGCGGGGTCCTCACAGATACGCAGTATTTT. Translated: CSVEGQGTSGVLTDTQYF.

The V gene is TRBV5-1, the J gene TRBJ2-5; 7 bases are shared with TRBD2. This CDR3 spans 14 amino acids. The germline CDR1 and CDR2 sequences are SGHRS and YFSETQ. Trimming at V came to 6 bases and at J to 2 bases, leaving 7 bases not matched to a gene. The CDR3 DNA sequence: TGCGCCAGCAATTCCGGGCGGGGGCAAGAGACCCAGTACTTC. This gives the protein CASNSGRGQETQYF.

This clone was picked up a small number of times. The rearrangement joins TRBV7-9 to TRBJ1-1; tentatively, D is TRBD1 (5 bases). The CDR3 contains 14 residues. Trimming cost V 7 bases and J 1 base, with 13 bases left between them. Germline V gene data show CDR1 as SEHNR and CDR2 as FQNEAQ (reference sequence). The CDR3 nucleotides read TGTGCCAGCACCTTGCGGGGGACGAACACTGAAGCTTTCTTT. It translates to CASTLRGTNTEAFF. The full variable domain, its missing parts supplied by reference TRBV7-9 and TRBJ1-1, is DTGVSQNPRHKITKRGQNVTFRCDPISEHNRLYWYRQTLGQGPEFLTYFQNEAQLEKSRLLSDRFSAERPKGSFSTLEIQRTEQGDSAMYLCASTLRGTNTEAFFGQGTRLTVV.

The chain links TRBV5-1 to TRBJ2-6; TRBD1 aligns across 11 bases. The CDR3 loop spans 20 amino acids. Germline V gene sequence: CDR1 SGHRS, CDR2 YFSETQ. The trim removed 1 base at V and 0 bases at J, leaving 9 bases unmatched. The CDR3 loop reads CASSLSPGQGESSGANVLTF. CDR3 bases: TGCGCCAGCAGCTTGTCCCCGGGACAGGGGGAATCCTCTGGGGCCAACGTCCTGACTTTC.

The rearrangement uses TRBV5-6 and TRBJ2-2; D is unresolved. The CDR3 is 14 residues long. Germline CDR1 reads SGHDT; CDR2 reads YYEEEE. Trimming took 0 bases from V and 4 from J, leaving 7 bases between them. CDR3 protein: CASSLVHITGELFF. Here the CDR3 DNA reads TGTGCCAGCAGCTTGGTACATATCACCGGGGAGCTGTTTTTT.

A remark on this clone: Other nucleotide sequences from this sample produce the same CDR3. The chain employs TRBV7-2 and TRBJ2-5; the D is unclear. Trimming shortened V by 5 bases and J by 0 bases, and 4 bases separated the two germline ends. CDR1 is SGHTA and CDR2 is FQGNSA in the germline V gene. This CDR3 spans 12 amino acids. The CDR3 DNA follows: TGTGCCAGCAGCCCCTACCAAGAGACCCAGTACTTC. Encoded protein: CASSPYQETQYF.

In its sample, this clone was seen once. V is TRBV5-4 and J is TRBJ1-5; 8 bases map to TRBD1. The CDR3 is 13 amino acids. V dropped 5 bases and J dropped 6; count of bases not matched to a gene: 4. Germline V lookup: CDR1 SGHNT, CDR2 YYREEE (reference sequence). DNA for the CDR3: TGTGCCAGCAGTCATGGACAGGGTCAGCCCCAGCATTTT. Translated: CASSHGQGQPQHF.

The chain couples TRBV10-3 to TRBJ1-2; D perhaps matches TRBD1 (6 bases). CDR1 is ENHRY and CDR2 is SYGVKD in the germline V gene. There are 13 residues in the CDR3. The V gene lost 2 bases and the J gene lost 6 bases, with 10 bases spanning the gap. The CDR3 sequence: CAISERGRNGYTF. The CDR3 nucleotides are TGTGCCATCAGTGAGCGGGGGCGGAATGGCTACACCTTC.

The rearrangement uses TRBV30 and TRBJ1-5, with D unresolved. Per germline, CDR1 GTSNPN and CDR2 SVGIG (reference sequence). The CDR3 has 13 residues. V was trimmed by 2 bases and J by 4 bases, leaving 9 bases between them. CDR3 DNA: TGTGCCTGGAGTCTCGCAGAGAATCAGCCCCAGCATTTT. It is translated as CAWSLAENQPQHF.

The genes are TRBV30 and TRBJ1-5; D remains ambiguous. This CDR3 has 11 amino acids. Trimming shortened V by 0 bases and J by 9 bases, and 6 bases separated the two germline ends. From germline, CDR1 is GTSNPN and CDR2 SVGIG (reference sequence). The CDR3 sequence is CAWSVGSPQHF. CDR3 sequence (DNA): TGTGCCTGGAGTGTGGGATCGCCCCAGCATTTT. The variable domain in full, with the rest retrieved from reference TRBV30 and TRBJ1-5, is SQTIHQWPATLVQPVGSPLSLECTVEGTSNPNLYWYRQAAGRGLQLLFYSVGIGQISSEVPQNLSASRPQDRQFILSSKKLLLSDSGFYLCAWSVGSPQHFGDGTRLSIL.

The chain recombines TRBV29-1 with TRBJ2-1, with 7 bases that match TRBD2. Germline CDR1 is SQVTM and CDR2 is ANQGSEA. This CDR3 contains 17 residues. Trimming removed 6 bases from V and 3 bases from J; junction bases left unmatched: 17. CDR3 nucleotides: TGCAGCGTCGTGAAAATCTTGGGCGGGGGAGTCTACAATGAGCAGTTCTTC. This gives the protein CSVVKILGGGVYNEQFF.

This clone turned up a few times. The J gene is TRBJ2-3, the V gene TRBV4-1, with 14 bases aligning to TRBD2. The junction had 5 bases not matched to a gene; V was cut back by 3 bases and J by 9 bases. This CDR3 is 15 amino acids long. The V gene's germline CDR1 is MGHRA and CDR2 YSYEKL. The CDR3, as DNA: TGCGCCAGCAGCCACACGACTAGCGGGGGGGCAACGCAGTATTTT. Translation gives CASSHTTSGGATQYF.

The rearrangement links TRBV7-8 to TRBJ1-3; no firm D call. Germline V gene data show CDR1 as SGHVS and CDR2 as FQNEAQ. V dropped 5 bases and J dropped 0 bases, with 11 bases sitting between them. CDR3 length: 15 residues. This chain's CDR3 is CASSPSASSGNTIYF. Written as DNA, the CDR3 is TGTGCCAGCAGCCCCTCCGCCAGCTCTGGAAACACCATATATTTT.

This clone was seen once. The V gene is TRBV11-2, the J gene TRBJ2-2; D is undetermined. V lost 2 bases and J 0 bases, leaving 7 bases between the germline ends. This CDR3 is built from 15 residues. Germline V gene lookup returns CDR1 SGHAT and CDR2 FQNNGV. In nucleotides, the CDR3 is TGTGCCAGCAGCTTACTGGGCGCGAACACCGGGGAGCTGTTTTTT. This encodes CASSLLGANTGELFF. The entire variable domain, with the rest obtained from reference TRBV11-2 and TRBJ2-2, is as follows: EAGVAQSPRYKIIEKRQSVAFWCNPISGHATLYWYQQILGQGPKLLIQFQNNGVVDDSQLPKDRFSAERLKGVDSTLKIQPAKLEDSAVYLCASSLLGANTGELFFGEGSRLTVL.

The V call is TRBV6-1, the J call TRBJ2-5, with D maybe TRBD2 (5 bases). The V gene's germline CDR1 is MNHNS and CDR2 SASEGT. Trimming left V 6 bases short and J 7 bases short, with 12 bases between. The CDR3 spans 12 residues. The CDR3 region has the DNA TGTGCCAGCAGAACCTGGAGGTCGACCCAGTACTTC. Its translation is CASRTWRSTQYF.

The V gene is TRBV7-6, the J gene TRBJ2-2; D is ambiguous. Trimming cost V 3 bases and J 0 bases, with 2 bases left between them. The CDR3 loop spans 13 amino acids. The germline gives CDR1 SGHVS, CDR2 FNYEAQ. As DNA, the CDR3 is TGTGCCAGCAGCTTTTCGAACACCGGGGAGCTGTTTTTT. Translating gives CASSFSNTGELFF.

The CDR3 sequence is CASRDWDSSYYEQYF. In DNA, the CDR3 is TGTGCCAGCAGGGATTGGGACTCCTCATACTACGAGCAGTACTTC. The chain has TRBV28 and TRBJ2-7, with D tentatively TRBD2 (6 bases). Trimming cost V 6 bases and J 3 bases, with 18 bases left between them. The CDR3 is 15 amino acids. CDR1 and CDR2 (germline): MDHEN, SYDVKM.

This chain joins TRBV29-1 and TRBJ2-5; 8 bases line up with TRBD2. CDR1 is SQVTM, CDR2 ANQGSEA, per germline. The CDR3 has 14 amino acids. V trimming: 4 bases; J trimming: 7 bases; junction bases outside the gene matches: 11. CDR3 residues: CSVGGGGTIRTQYF. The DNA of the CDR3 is TGCAGCGTTGGCGGCGGGGGGACCATCAGGACCCAGTACTTC.

CDR3 amino acids: CASSPYRDDNQPQHF. CDR3 nucleotide sequence: TGTGCCAGCTCACCATACCGGGACGACAATCAGCCCCAGCATTTT. The genes are TRBV18 and TRBJ1-5; a weak D match, TRBD1 (5 bases). CDR1 and CDR2 (germline): KGHSH, LQKENI. Trimming shortened V by 2 bases and J by 3 bases, and 11 bases separated the two germline ends. The CDR3 has 15 amino acids. Looking up the rest from reference TRBV18 and TRBJ1-5 gives the full variable domain: NAGVMQNPRHLVRRRGQEARLRCSPMKGHSHVYWYRQLPEEGLKFMVYLQKENIIDESGMPKERFSAEFPKEGPSILRIQQVVRGDSAAYFCASSPYRDDNQPQHFGDGTRLSIL.

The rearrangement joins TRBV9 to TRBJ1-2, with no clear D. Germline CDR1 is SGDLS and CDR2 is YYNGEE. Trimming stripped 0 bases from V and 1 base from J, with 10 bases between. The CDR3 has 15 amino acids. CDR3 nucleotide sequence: TGTGCCAGCAGCGTAGGGATCTCAATTAACTATGGCTACACCTTC. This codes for CASSVGISINYGYTF.

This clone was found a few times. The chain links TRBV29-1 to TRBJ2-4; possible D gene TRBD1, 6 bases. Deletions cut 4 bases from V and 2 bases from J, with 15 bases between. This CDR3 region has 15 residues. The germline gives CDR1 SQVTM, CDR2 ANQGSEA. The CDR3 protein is CSVGLQGTTKNIQYF. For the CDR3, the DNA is TGCAGCGTTGGATTACAGGGCACGACCAAAAACATTCAGTACTTC.

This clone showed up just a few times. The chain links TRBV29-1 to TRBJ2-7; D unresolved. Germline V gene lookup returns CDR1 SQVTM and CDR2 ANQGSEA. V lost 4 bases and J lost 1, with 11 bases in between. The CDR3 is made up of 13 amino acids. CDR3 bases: TGCAGCGTTGTGGGCAGAGTGTCCTACGAGCAGTACTTC. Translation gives CSVVGRVSYEQYF.

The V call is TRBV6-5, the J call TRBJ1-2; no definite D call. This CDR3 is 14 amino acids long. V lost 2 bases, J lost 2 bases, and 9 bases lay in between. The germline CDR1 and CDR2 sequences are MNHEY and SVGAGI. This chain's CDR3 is CASSYRAGNYGYTF. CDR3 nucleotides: TGTGCCAGCAGTTACAGGGCCGGGAACTATGGCTACACCTTC.